A single sample gave rise to the 21 T cell receptor beta chains below, sequenced in a study of T-cell reconstitution after alpha-beta-depleted transplantation in children. During its preparation, the TCRbeta library received unique molecular identifiers. Each CDR3 protein is one row after TCRdb ran MiXCR on the PCR reads. The data show about 480,000 distinct CDR3 sequences, around 12% seen once. The specimen comprised PBMCs from the stem cell graft donor, sampled from the stem cell graft. These receptors came from a human donor who donated a stem cell graft to a child with combined immunodeficiency.

This clonotype was recorded many times. The rearrangement links TRBV12-3 or TRBV12-4 to TRBJ2-1; TRBD1 matches 10 bases. The CDR3 is 15 amino acids. Trimming cost V 8 bases and J 5 bases; bases outside gene matches: 9. The CDR3 coding sequence is TGTGCCAGCGGCCGGGACGGGACAGGGGACAATGAGCAGTTCTTC. It is translated as CASGRDGTGDNEQFF.

The V call is TRBV12-3 or TRBV12-4, the J call TRBJ1-2; 7 positions match TRBD1. The CDR3 covers 14 residues. Trimming at V came to 6 bases and at J to 1 base, leaving 5 bases not matched to a gene. The CDR3 region is CASRGTDFNYGYTF. DNA for the CDR3: TGTGCCAGCAGGGGGACAGATTTTAACTATGGCTACACCTTC.

Remarks on this clonotype: The junction departs from the called germline gene at one end, perhaps through a read error. The chain recombines TRBV11-2 with TRBJ2-2, with TRBD1 as a possible D gene (6 bases). The CDR3 contains 15 residues. CDR1 SGHAT and CDR2 FQNNGV come from the germline V gene. The CDR3 reads CASSIPGTNTRELFF. The CDR3 bases are TGTGCCAGCAGCATCCCCGGGACAAACACCCGGGAGCTGTTTTTT.

This clonotype was seen ten or more times. The chain carries TRBV29-1 and TRBJ2-5, with TRBD2 as a possible D gene (7 bases). The CDR3 extends over 15 amino acids. The germline CDR1 and CDR2 sequences are SQVTM and ANQGSEA. With 6 bases removed from V and 2 bases from J, the gap between germline ends came to 19 bases. CDR3 DNA: TGCAGCGTCCGCCGGGGCGGGGGCCCTCAAGAGACCCAGTACTTC. Residues: CSVRRGGGPQETQYF.

The chain employs TRBV6-2 or TRBV6-3 and TRBJ1-5; 7 positions agree with TRBD1. V was pared by 6 bases and J by 6 bases, with 11 bases of the junction left unmatched. The CDR3 covers 15 residues. Germline V gene sequence: CDR1 MNHEY, CDR2 SVGEGT. The CDR3 coding sequence is TGTGCCAGCAGACCGGGACAGACGGGAAGTCAGCCCCAGCATTTT. This codes for CASRPGQTGSQPQHF.

This clonotype was observed a handful of times. The chain joins TRBV18 to TRBJ2-1, with TRBD2 matching 9 bases. Per germline, CDR1 KGHSH and CDR2 LQKENI. The CDR3 length is 16 residues. Unmatched junction bases numbered 10, after V lost 3 bases and J lost 7 bases. This CDR3 is CASSPLAGELLNEQFF. The CDR3 region has the DNA TGTGCCAGCTCACCGTTAGCGGGAGAGTTGTTAAATGAGCAGTTCTTC.

The table lists this clonotype with a few counts. CDR3 in DNA: TGCGCCAGCAGCCAAAGGACCCCAGATACGCAGTATTTT. Its protein product is CASSQRTPDTQYF. The rearrangement joins TRBV4-3 to TRBJ2-3; D is unclear. The V gene's germline CDR1 is LGHNA and CDR2 YSLEER. Trimming took 2 bases from V and 4 from J, leaving 7 bases between them. This CDR3 contains 13 residues.

This clonotype came up many times. The chain joins TRBV29-1 to TRBJ2-1; D uncertain. V was clipped by 6 bases and J by 4 bases, with 4 bases between them. The CDR3 covers 10 residues. CDR1 SQVTM and CDR2 ANQGSEA come from the germline V gene. CDR3 protein: CSVSYNEQFF. CDR3 sequence (DNA): TGCAGCGTCTCATACAATGAGCAGTTCTTC.

This sequence joins TRBV15 and TRBJ2-7; 7 positions agree with TRBD2. The CDR3 loop spans 15 amino acids. The J segment lost 0 bases and the V segment lost 3 bases, leaving 5 bases of the junction unmatched. Germline CDR1 reads LNHNV; CDR2 reads YYDKDF (reference sequence). CDR3 amino acids: CATSSKRGSSYEQYF. The CDR3 DNA is TGTGCCACCAGCAGTAAGCGGGGTAGCTCCTACGAGCAGTACTTC.

The CDR3 DNA reads TGTGCCACCAGCAGAGCCACAGGGGTAGGTCGTCATGGCTACACCTTC. This codes for CATSRATGVGRHGYTF. The chain combines TRBV15 with TRBJ1-2, with 7 bases that match TRBD1. V was clipped by 1 base and J by 6 bases; unmatched bases: 11. Germline V CDR1 and CDR2: LNHNV, YYDKDF (reference sequence). CDR3 length: 16 amino acids.

This clonotype has a handful of counts. The genes are TRBV7-2 and TRBJ2-3; D perhaps matches TRBD2 (6 bases). This CDR3 has 15 amino acids. Germline V gene lookup returns CDR1 SGHTA and CDR2 FQGNSA. The germline V and J ends were trimmed by 1 base and 5 bases, with 13 bases remaining between them. The CDR3 protein is CASSLGGSGGDTQYF. The CDR3 nucleotides read TGTGCCAGCAGCTTAGGGGGTAGCGGAGGAGATACGCAGTATTTT.

This clonotype has ten or more counts. The chain recombines TRBV12-3 or TRBV12-4 with TRBJ2-6; the D gene is possibly TRBD1 (5 bases). V lost 1 base to trimming and J lost 9 bases, with 19 bases between them. The CDR3 is made up of 17 amino acids. For the CDR3, the DNA is TGTGCCAGCAGTTTAGTTAGGGGTCACCCTGGTGACAACGTCCTGACTTTC. This gives the protein CASSLVRGHPGDNVLTF.

The V and J genes are TRBV4-3 and TRBJ2-5; TRBD2 might be the D (5 bases). Germline CDR1 reads LGHNA; CDR2 reads YSLEER. The CDR3 is 15 residues long. The V end lost 1 base, the J end lost 5 bases, and 14 bases lay between the germline ends. CDR3 in DNA: TGCGCCAGCAGCCAAGGCCCCGGGGAAAGGGAGACCCAGTACTTC. This gives the protein CASSQGPGERETQYF.

A few counts support this clonotype. The chain has TRBV27 and TRBJ2-7; a possible D gene is TRBD2 (6 bases). The V and J ends lost 3 bases and 5 bases respectively, with 11 bases between them. This CDR3 region has 13 residues. The germline V gene has CDR1 MNHEY and CDR2 SMNVEV (reference sequence). CDR3 residues: CASSFQGGNEQYF. For the CDR3, the DNA is TGTGCCAGCAGTTTTCAGGGCGGGAACGAGCAGTACTTC.

Only a few counts were recorded for this clonotype. This rearrangement joins TRBV5-1 to TRBJ1-6; D possibly corresponds to TRBD1 (5 bases). The V end was cut by 4 bases, the J end by 8 bases, with 13 bases between. Germline CDR1 SGHRS, CDR2 YFSETQ. This CDR3 comprises 14 residues. CDR3 in amino acids: CASSNGRGDSPLHF. The CDR3, as DNA: TGCGCCAGCAGCAACGGACGGGGCGATTCACCCCTCCACTTT.

This clonotype was counted a few times. Here the CDR3 DNA reads TGTGCCAGCAGCCACTTGGGACCTAACACTGAAGCTTTCTTT. Protein product: CASSHLGPNTEAFF. The chain has TRBV3-1 and TRBJ1-1, with D perhaps matching TRBD1 (5 bases). Germline V CDR1 and CDR2: LGHDT, YNNKEL (reference sequence). V lost 3 bases and J lost 2, with 10 bases in between. The CDR3 length is 14 residues.

This clonotype has ten or more counts. The gene calls are TRBV25-1 and TRBJ2-5, with TRBD1 identical over 7 bases. The CDR3 covers 17 residues. V lost 3 bases, J lost 2 bases, and 12 bases stayed unmatched. Germline lookup yields CDR1 MGHDK and CDR2 SYGVNS. The CDR3 DNA reads as TGTGCCAGCAGTGAGACGGACAGGACTTACCCACAAGAGACCCAGTACTTC. As protein: CASSETDRTYPQETQYF.

This clonotype was detected a few times. The chain is built from TRBV20-1 and TRBJ2-5; 9 nucleotides line up with TRBD2. The germline V gene encodes CDR1 DFQATT and CDR2 SNEGSKA (reference sequence). J lost 4 bases, V lost 3 bases, and 9 bases had no gene match. The CDR3 loop spans 15 amino acids. Here the CDR3 reads CSARIQREVRETQYF. For the CDR3, the DNA is TGCAGTGCTAGGATTCAGCGGGAGGTACGAGAGACCCAGTACTTC.

In this sample, this clonotype turned up a few times. The CDR3 loop is CASSLGLKPGYNEQFF. CDR3 nucleotide sequence: TGTGCCAGCAGCCTGGGACTCAAACCGGGTTACAATGAGCAGTTCTTC. V gene TRBV9 combines with J gene TRBJ2-1; possibly TRBD2 for D (6 bases). The germline gives CDR1 SGDLS, CDR2 YYNGEE. V was clipped by 4 bases and J by 4 bases, with 18 bases between them. This CDR3 has 16 amino acids.

The chain carries TRBV7-2 and TRBJ2-3; 11 bases match TRBD2. Germline CDR1 and CDR2: SGHTA and FQGNSA. The CDR3 consists of 17 residues. V shed 2 bases, J shed 2 bases, and the junction held 6 bases outside the gene matches. CDR3 DNA sequence: TGTGCCAGCAGCTTATGGGCGGGACTAGCGGACACAGATACGCAGTATTTT. Translated: CASSLWAGLADTDTQYF.

This clonotype was counted only a few times. The chain has TRBV7-2 and TRBJ2-7; the D is unclear. This CDR3 spans 12 amino acids. With 11 bases removed from V and 0 bases from J, the gap between germline ends came to 11 bases. CDR1 is SGHTA and CDR2 is FQGNSA in the germline V gene. The CDR3 here is CAADGSSYEQYF. The CDR3 DNA is TGTGCCGCTGACGGCAGCTCCTACGAGCAGTACTTC.